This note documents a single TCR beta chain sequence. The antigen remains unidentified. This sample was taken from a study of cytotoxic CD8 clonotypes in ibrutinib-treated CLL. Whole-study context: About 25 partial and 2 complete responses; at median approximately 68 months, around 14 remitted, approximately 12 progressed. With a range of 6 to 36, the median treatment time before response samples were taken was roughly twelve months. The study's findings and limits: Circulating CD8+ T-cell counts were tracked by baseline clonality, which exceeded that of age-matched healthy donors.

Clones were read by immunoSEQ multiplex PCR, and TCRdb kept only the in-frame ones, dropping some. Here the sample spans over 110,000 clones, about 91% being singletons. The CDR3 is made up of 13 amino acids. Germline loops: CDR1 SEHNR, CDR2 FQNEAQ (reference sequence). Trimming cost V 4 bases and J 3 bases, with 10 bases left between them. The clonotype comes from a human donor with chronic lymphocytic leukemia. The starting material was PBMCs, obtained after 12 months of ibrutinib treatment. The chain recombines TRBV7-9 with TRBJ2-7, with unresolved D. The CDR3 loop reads CASSSLVDYEQYF. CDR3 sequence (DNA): TGTGCCAGCAGCTCCCTTGTCGACTACGAGCAGTACTTC.